What follows are 23 T cell receptor beta chains derived from one specimen sequenced in a study of CD8+CD57+ T cells in acquired aplastic anemia. The authors sequenced patients whose flow cytometry had shown CD8+CD57+ cell expansion. Genomic DNA, serving as template, underwent TCR beta VDJ and CDR3 profiling. TCRdb ran MiXCR on the reads and lists one entry per CDR3 protein. The sample lists around 430,000 distinct CDR3 sequences; over 25% were seen once. Sequenced: sorted CD4+, CD8+, or CD8+CD57+ T cells (not recorded which) from PBMCs. These receptors were taken from a human donor with aplastic anemia.

This clonotype was counted a few times. This CDR3 is CASSVMGGRDTQYF. Written as DNA, the CDR3 is TGTGCCAGCAGCGTGATGGGGGGTCGGGATACGCAGTATTTT. The V and J genes are TRBV7-9 and TRBJ2-3; possibly TRBD2 for D (6 bases). The germline V gene encodes CDR1 SEHNR and CDR2 FQNEAQ (reference sequence). Trimming removed 5 bases from V and 6 bases from J, with 15 bases in between. This CDR3 is 14 amino acids long.

The chain joins TRBV7-2 to TRBJ1-6, with D uncertain. The germline V gene encodes CDR1 SGHTA and CDR2 FQGNSA. The CDR3 extends over 16 amino acids. V lost 0 bases to trimming and J lost 10 bases, with 16 bases between them. DNA for the CDR3: TGTGCCAGCAGCTTAGCGAATGGCAGGATAAACTCACCCCTCCACTTT. Its translation is CASSLANGRINSPLHF.

The chain employs TRBV25-1 and TRBJ2-7; TRBD1 is a possible D gene (6 bases). Germline CDR1 is MGHDK and CDR2 is SYGVNS. V gave up 1 base and J gave up 5 bases, with 15 bases separating them. The CDR3 sequence is 15 residues long. Here the CDR3 reads CASSESQGNPHEQYF. The CDR3 DNA is TGTGCCAGCAGTGAATCACAGGGCAACCCCCACGAGCAGTACTTC.

The chain is built from TRBV7-3 and TRBJ2-1, with D hard to call. The CDR3 spans 12 residues. Germline CDR1 SGHTA, CDR2 FQGTGA. V was shortened by 8 bases and J by 6 bases, with 11 bases between the two germline ends. CDR3: CASSDQFNEQFF. For the CDR3, the DNA is TGTGCCAGCTCGGACCAATTCAATGAGCAGTTCTTC.

This clonotype occurred a few times. The junction departs from the called germline gene at one end, perhaps through a read error. The chain recombines TRBV7-9 with TRBJ2-1; D is ambiguous. This CDR3 has 13 amino acids. Germline loops: CDR1 SEHNR, CDR2 FQNEAQ (reference sequence). The CDR3 loop is CASSLGGWSEQFF. CDR3 nucleotides: TGTGCCAGCAGTTTAGGTGGATGGAGTGAGCAGTTCTTC.

This clonotype appeared a few times. J is TRBJ2-3 and V is TRBV7-2; TRBD1 might be the D (6 bases). Germline CDR1 and CDR2: SGHTA and FQGNSA. The CDR3 is 13 amino acids. Trimming removed 3 bases from V and 10 bases from J, with 14 bases in between. The CDR3: CASSFQTGNAQYF. The CDR3 DNA reads as TGTGCCAGCAGCTTTCAGACAGGAAACGCGCAGTATTTT.

V and J are TRBV20-1 and TRBJ2-7; TRBD1 aligns across 10 bases. Germline V gene data show CDR1 as DFQATT and CDR2 as SNEGSKA (reference sequence). The CDR3 spans 17 residues. J was trimmed by 0 bases and V by 6 bases; bases with no gene match: 14. The CDR3 region has the DNA TGCAGTGCAAATACAAAAGGACAGGGGGGTAGCTCCTACGAGCAGTACTTC. This encodes CSANTKGQGGSSYEQYF.

With respect to this clonotype: A much larger clone lies a single base off, so this may be a read error. The rearrangement uses TRBV5-6 and TRBJ2-7; D unclear. The CDR3 runs to 13 residues. In germline, CDR1 is SGHDT, CDR2 YYEEEE. As DNA, the CDR3 is TGTGCCAGCAGCTTAGCGACATCCTACAAGCAGTACTTC. It yields the protein CASSLATSYKQYF.

Ten or more counts support this clonotype. The chain has TRBV7-9 and TRBJ2-5; D possibly matches TRBD1 or TRBD2 (5 bases each). This CDR3 contains 16 residues. The V end lost 5 bases, the J end lost 2 bases, and 18 bases lay between the germline ends. Germline V gene data show CDR1 as SEHNR and CDR2 as FQNEAQ (reference sequence). DNA for the CDR3: TGTGCCAGCAGCCCCCCGGGGCTAGCCATTCAAGAGACCCAGTACTTC. Protein product: CASSPPGLAIQETQYF.

This clonotype was recorded at least ten times. V gene TRBV6-1 combines with J gene TRBJ1-5; D is perhaps TRBD1 (5 bases). The V end lost 11 bases, the J end lost 4 bases, and 18 bases lay between the germline ends. CDR1 and CDR2 from the germline V gene are MNHNS and SASEGT. The CDR3 totals 14 residues. The CDR3 reads CAAGQALKNQPQHF. DNA of the CDR3: TGTGCCGCAGGGCAGGCCTTAAAGAATCAGCCCCAGCATTTT.

This chain connects TRBV11-2 to TRBJ2-2, with D unclear. V shed 5 bases and J shed 1 base, with 14 bases lying between them. In germline, CDR1 is SGHAT, CDR2 FQNNGV. This CDR3 comprises 16 residues. The CDR3 DNA sequence: TGTGCCAGCAGCCCCCAAGGACGGAGGAACACCGGGGAGCTGTTTTTT. It codes for CASSPQGRRNTGELFF.

There are many counts of this clonotype. The chain uses TRBV7-9 and TRBJ1-2; 10 bases map to TRBD1. V was clipped by 3 bases and J by 7 bases; unmatched bases: 2. The CDR3 runs 13 residues. Germline V CDR1 and CDR2: SEHNR, FQNEAQ (reference sequence). CDR3 coding DNA: TGTGCCAGCAGCTTCGGGACAGGGGTTGGCTACACCTTC. This sequence encodes CASSFGTGVGYTF.

This clonotype occurred many times. The chain has TRBV7-2 and TRBJ1-1, with D possibly TRBD1 on 5 matching bases. The V end was cut by 6 bases, the J end by 2 bases, with 10 bases between. Looked up from germline, CDR1 is SGHTA and CDR2 is FQGNSA. The CDR3 totals 13 residues. The chain's CDR3 is CASSWTYNTEAFF. CDR3 coding DNA: TGTGCCAGCAGTTGGACATACAACACTGAAGCTTTCTTT.

This chain joins TRBV7-9 and TRBJ2-2; D not resolved. V lost 6 bases and J lost 10, with 3 bases in between. The CDR3 covers 9 residues. Germline-derived CDR1 and CDR2 are SEHNR and FQNEAQ (reference sequence). CDR3 residues: CASSQELFF. The CDR3 DNA reads TGTGCCAGCAGTCAGGAGCTGTTTTTT.

On this clonotype: With a much larger clone just one base away, this may be a read error. The chain recombines TRBV25-1 with TRBJ2-1; D remains unclear. Germline loops: CDR1 MGHDK, CDR2 SYGVNS. The ends were cut back, 0 bases at V and 10 bases at J, with 7 bases in the middle. The CDR3 runs 12 residues. CDR3 sequence (DNA): TGTGCCAGCAGTGAATATATCTCGGAGCAGTTCTTC. As protein: CASSEYISEQFF. The full variable domain, in which reference TRBV25-1 and TRBJ2-1 provide the parts outside the CDR3, is EADIYQTPRYLVIGTGKKITLECSQTMGHDKMYWYQQDPGMELHLIHYSYGVNSTEKGDLSSESTVSRIRTEHFPLTLESARPSHTSQYLCASSEYISEQFFGPGTRLTVL.

J is TRBJ1-3 and V is TRBV12-3 or TRBV12-4; D is unresolved. V was clipped by 2 bases and J by 2 bases, with 13 bases between them. The CDR3 has 16 residues. The CDR3 DNA reads TGTGCCAGCAGTTTACCCCGAGGGCACACTGGAAACACCATATATTTT. Translation gives CASSLPRGHTGNTIYF.

This sequence joins TRBV15 and TRBJ1-3; D is unclear. CDR1 is LNHNV and CDR2 is YYDKDF in the germline V gene (reference sequence). This CDR3 is 14 amino acids long. Trimming cost V 1 base and J 0 bases, with 4 bases left between them. DNA of the CDR3: TGTGCCACCAGCAGAGCCATCTCTGGAAACACCATATATTTT. It specifies CATSRAISGNTIYF.

This clonotype was found many times. The rearrangement uses TRBV7-2 and TRBJ1-5; D uncertain. Germline V CDR1 and CDR2: SGHTA, FQGNSA. V was pared by 2 bases and J by 7 bases, with 9 bases between. This CDR3 has 13 residues. CDR3 DNA sequence: TGTGCCAGCAGCTTATCCTGGGAGCAGCCCCAGCATTTT. Amino acid sequence: CASSLSWEQPQHF.

This clonotype has more than one count but fewer than ten. The chain has TRBV4-1 and TRBJ1-2; D is unclear. This CDR3 contains 16 residues. The V and J ends lost 0 bases and 0 bases respectively, with 11 bases between them. Germline CDR1 MGHRA, CDR2 YSYEKL. The DNA for the CDR3 is TGCGCCAGCAGCCAAGACTTGGGAGGGACTAACTATGGCTACACCTTC. Translated: CASSQDLGGTNYGYTF.

As for this clonotype: A junction end diverges from the germline sequence, so it may reflect a read error. This sequence joins TRBV25-1 and TRBJ2-7, with 10 bases fitting TRBD1. This CDR3 has 14 residues. The germline V gene encodes CDR1 MGHDK and CDR2 SYGVNS. The DNA for the CDR3 is TGTGCCAGCAGTGAGGGACAGGGGTCCTACGAGCGGTACTTC. Amino acids: CASSEGQGSYERYF.

About this clonotype: A much larger clone lies a single base off, so this may be a read error. The genes are TRBV19 and TRBJ1-5; TRBD1 is a possible D gene (5 bases). Germline V CDR1 and CDR2: LNHDA, SQIVND (reference sequence). This CDR3 is 16 amino acids long. Trimming took off 4 bases at V and 4 bases at J, with 17 bases between the two ends. The CDR3 bases are TGTGCCAGTAGTACAAACGACAGCGGGAAAAATCAGCCCCAGCATTTT. Translated, it gives CASSTNDSGKNQPQHF. The full variable domain, rest sourced from reference TRBV19 and TRBJ1-5, is DGGITQSPKYLFRKEGQNVTLSCEQNLNHDAMYWYRQDPGQGLRLIYYSQIVNDFQKGDIAEGYSVSREKKESFPLTVTSAQKNPTAFYLCASSTNDSGKNQPQHFGDGTRLSIL.

This clonotype occurred many times. The chain is built from TRBV7-2 and TRBJ2-7; D remains unclear. V lost 1 base, J lost 7 bases, and 11 bases lay in between. The CDR3 contains 13 residues. In germline, CDR1 is SGHTA, CDR2 FQGNSA. The DNA for the CDR3 is TGTGCCAGCAGCTTAGATATTGTGGGGGAGCAGTACTTC. Protein product: CASSLDIVGEQYF.

The V and J genes are TRBV14 and TRBJ1-5; 9 bases map to TRBD1. CDR3 length: 15 amino acids. CDR1 SGHDN and CDR2 FVKESK come from the germline V gene. V lost 1 base and J lost 2; bases outside the gene matches: 0. The CDR3 DNA reads as TGTGCCAGCAGCCAAGGGACAGGGGGCAATCAGCCCCAGCATTTT. Its protein product is CASSQGTGGNQPQHF.